This T cell receptor (beta chain) originates from a study of blood T cell repertoires in COVID-19 (dated by TCRdb to 2020 to 2021). In the study overall: Samples covering the acute and convalescent phases of COVID-19 were provided by collaborators in the United States, Italy and Spain. The material from the prospective study consisted of cDNA or gDNA derived from T cells, B-cell-depleted T cells, or PBMCs. The dataset comprised deeply sampled blood TCRbeta repertoires from subjects exposed to, actively infected with, or recovered from COVID-19. The repertoires were made available in a free public database intended to serve as a resource for research on the immune response to SARS-CoV-2. The samples were drawn from the first 160 participants of the ongoing ImmuneRACE study and from roughly 1,300 subjects provided by 6 global collaborators. Sample metadata almost always included a de-identified subject ID, COVID-19 status, age in years and sex. Where available, HLA class I and class II types were obtained from metadata supplied by the sample provider rather than from assay-based typing.

Participants in the prospective study were enrolled through a virtual design, were aged roughly 18 to 90 years, and lived in 24 United States geographic areas. To assign participants to cohorts, the prospective study relied on clinical history that participants themselves reported in a screening survey and a study questionnaire. Recovered participants in ImmuneRACE Cohort 3 were defined by two consecutive negative NP/OP PCR tests, clearance by a healthcare professional, or resolution of symptoms. Each participant in the prospective study had whole blood, serum and a nasopharyngeal or oropharyngeal swab collected by mobile phlebotomists. Over an approximately two-month period, participants in the prospective study had the option of providing additional blood draws and questionnaires. Prospective study blood samples were shipped either frozen or at room temperature before DNA extraction. Turning to this clone: The target of this receptor is not known. The sample holds no much larger clone one base away, and base qualities are not on file.

Reading from cysteine to phenylalanine, the CDR3 counts 13 amino acids. Only the CDR3 region is kept as DNA, spanning 39 bases read in frame from base 1. For CDR1 and CDR2, the germline V gene lists MDHEN and SYDVKM. V lost 6 bases and J lost 3 bases, and the count of bases not matched to a germline gene is 2. TCRbeta CDR3 regions were amplified from genomic DNA by means of the immunoSEQ Assay, a bias-controlled multiplex PCR. The paper's data handling went like this. The number of nucleated cells in each sample was estimated from the amplification of reference gene primers within the assay. Sequence reads were collapsed and filtered to measure the absolute abundance of every unique TCRbeta CDR3 rearrangement. For each sample, productive Simpson clonality was calculated as the square root of Simpson's diversity index over productive rearrangements. TCRdb retrieved this table from immuneACCESS and kept in-frame rearrangements only. Not all clones are present; in checked studies, unresolved V genes account for under half, and no reason is known for the remainder. The DNA gave D and trimming, while V, J and clone size come from that table. In this sample the table shows just over 300,000 clones, around 84% of which occur a single time. The biggest ten clones account for about 4.2% of the sample.

Beyond this particular receptor, the publication reports: How much clinical and demographic metadata was included differed by source and by participant, and the metadata was provided uncurated.

The clonotype comes from a man under 40 who had recovered from COVID-19. The sequencing sample was made of PBMCs or T cells enriched from blood (not recorded which). The chain was built from TRBV28 and TRBJ2-1; TRBD1 matches 7 bases in the middle. The nucleotide sequence is TGTGCCAGCAGACAGGGGAACTACAATGAGCAGTTCTTC. Translation gives CASRQGNYNEQFF.